The clone carrying this T cell receptor beta chain showed up just a few times. What it recognizes is unknown. The sample carries other DNA sequences with the same CDR3. Germline V gene lookup returns CDR1 SGDLS and CDR2 YYNGEE. The V end lost 0 bases, the J end lost 3 bases, and 10 bases lay between the germline ends. The CDR3 extends over 15 amino acids. This entry comes from a study of beta chain features in type 1 diabetes. Study-level points and caveats: Shortening that was moderate but significant affected the TCRB CDR3s of Type 1 diabetes patients in all four CD4+ subsets.

Sequencing targeted expressed TCRB transcripts, as all isolated RNA had been reverse transcribed. TCRdb keeps only in-frame clones here, not all; method: immunoSEQ multiplex PCR. The sample has 430,000 or so clones, 9.5% to 12% seen once; the top ten hold about 0.045%. This chain links TRBV9 with TRBJ2-1; D possibly corresponds to TRBD2 (6 bases). Material for sequencing was naive CD4+ T cells from blood. This TCR was sampled from a young woman in good health. Here the CDR3 reads CASSVAGDFYNEQFF. In nucleotides, the CDR3 is TGTGCCAGCAGCGTAGCGGGAGATTTCTACAATGAGCAGTTCTTC.